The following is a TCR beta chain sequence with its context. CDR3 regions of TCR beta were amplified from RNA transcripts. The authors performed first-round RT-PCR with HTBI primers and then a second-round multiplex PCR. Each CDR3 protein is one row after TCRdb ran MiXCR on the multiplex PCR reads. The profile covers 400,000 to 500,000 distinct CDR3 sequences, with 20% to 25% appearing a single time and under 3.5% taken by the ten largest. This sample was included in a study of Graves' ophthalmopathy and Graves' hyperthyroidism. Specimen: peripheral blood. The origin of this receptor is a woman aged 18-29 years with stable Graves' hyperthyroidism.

The CDR3 is CASSSAGAETQYF. DNA of the CDR3: TGTGCCAGCAGTTCAGCGGGGGCGGAGACCCAGTACTTC. This sequence joins TRBV6-2 or TRBV6-3 and TRBJ2-5; 8 bases line up with TRBD2. The CDR3 totals 13 residues. J was trimmed by 5 bases and V by 4 bases; bases with no gene match: 3. The germline V gene encodes CDR1 MNHEY and CDR2 SVGEGT.